This TCR beta chain was sequenced in a study of control samples from healthy donors and cancer patients. The protocol was immunoSEQ multiplex PCR, while the TCRdb copy is restricted to in-frame clones and leaves out a portion. This table has about 150,000 clones, approximately 86% appearing once. The CDR3 covers 15 residues. V shed 4 bases, J shed 10 bases, and the junction held 10 bases outside the gene matches. The germline V gene encodes CDR1 MRHNA and CDR2 SNTAGT. The sample was blood. The TCR sequence derives from a man younger than 35 in good health. This chain joins TRBV6-4 and TRBJ2-1; 10 positions match TRBD2. The CDR3 sequence: CASSGYSGGTGEQFF. Written as DNA, the CDR3 is TGTGCCAGCAGTGGCTATAGCGGGGGGACTGGCGAGCAGTTCTTC.